Presented here are 6 T cell receptor beta chains from one specimen sequenced in a study of blood T cells in healthy people across ages. Combining a sample-barcoded 5' primer with a J-beta primer mix, a second PCR ran for roughly 6 to 12 cycles. TCRdb re-derived calls from the 5' RACE reads in MiXCR, one entry per CDR3 protein. This table has over 1,500,000 distinct CDR3 sequences, roughly 43% appearing once. Sequencing was performed on blood. Every receptor here comes from a human donor in good health.

The rearrangement links TRBV4-1 to TRBJ2-7, with 7 bases matching TRBD1. The CDR3 length is 15 residues. Per the germline V gene, CDR1 is MGHRA and CDR2 is YSYEKL. Germline trimming cut 0 bases from V and 4 bases from J; bases unmatched to any gene: 6. The CDR3 DNA is TGCGCCAGCAGCCAAGATGAAGGGGGCGTATACGAGCAGTACTTC. Translated: CASSQDEGGVYEQYF.

The chain uses TRBV6-2 or TRBV6-3 and TRBJ2-1; TRBD2 aligns across 7 bases. Looked up from germline, CDR1 is MNHEY and CDR2 is SVGEGT. CDR3 length equals 17 residues. Germline trimming cut 3 bases from V and 7 bases from J; bases unmatched to any gene: 15. This chain's CDR3 is CASSYFIAGPSGNEQFF. The CDR3 DNA sequence: TGTGCCAGCAGTTATTTTATAGCGGGTCCCAGTGGAAATGAGCAGTTCTTC.

This clonotype was observed a handful of times. This chain links TRBV12-3 or TRBV12-4 with TRBJ2-5; D possibly corresponds to TRBD1 (5 bases). The germline V and J ends were trimmed by 4 bases and 1 base, with 13 bases remaining between them. The CDR3 contains 15 residues. CDR3 DNA sequence: TGTGCCAGCAGTTCCCCTAGGACAAGCCAAGAGACCCAGTACTTC. Residues: CASSSPRTSQETQYF.

The CDR3 region is CSVETRTGGRRKLFF. CDR3 nucleotide sequence: TGCAGCGTTGAGACCAGGACAGGGGGGAGAAGAAAACTGTTTTTT. J is TRBJ1-4 and V is TRBV29-1; TRBD1 agrees at 10 bases. V was clipped by 3 bases and J by 10 bases; unmatched bases: 11. The germline V gene has CDR1 SQVTM and CDR2 ANQGSEA. The CDR3 contains 15 residues.

This chain links TRBV7-3 with TRBJ1-6; D unclear. This CDR3 contains 13 residues. Germline V CDR1 and CDR2: SGHTA, FQGTGA. V was shortened by 3 bases and J by 10 bases, with 10 bases between the two germline ends. In nucleotides, the CDR3 is TGTGCCAGCAGCTTTGACATGTCCTCACCCCTCCACTTT. The encoded protein is CASSFDMSSPLHF. The whole variable domain, remainder taken from reference TRBV7-3 and TRBJ1-6, is GAGVSQTPSNKVTEKGKYVELRCDPISGHTALYWYRQSLGQGPEFLIYFQGTGAADDSGLPNDRFFAVRPEGSVSTLKIQRTERGDSAVYLCASSFDMSSPLHFGNGTRLTVT.

The gene calls are TRBV7-3 and TRBJ2-1, with 9 bases identical to TRBD2. The CDR3 sequence is 18 residues long. V lost 0 bases and J lost 7; bases outside the gene matches: 13. Germline CDR1 and CDR2: SGHTA and FQGTGA. CDR3 residues: CASSLTALAGSIGNEQFF. As DNA, the CDR3 is TGTGCCAGCAGCTTAACGGCTCTAGCGGGGAGTATTGGGAATGAGCAGTTCTTC.